One sample yielded the 22 T cell receptor beta chains listed below, sequenced in a study of cytomegalovirus exposure and HLA in healthy donors. 60 Vbeta and 13 Jbeta primers were used in PCR. Assay: immunoSEQ multiplex PCR; the TCRdb copy retains only in-frame clones and omits some. In the table there are approximately 220,000 clones, around 75% of which are singletons. Sequenced: PBMCs. These receptors all stem from a woman in her twenties or thirties in good health and CMV-seronegative.

The gene calls are TRBV2 and TRBJ2-1; D may be TRBD2 (6 bases). This CDR3 comprises 16 residues. Germline CDR1 and CDR2: SNHLY and FYNNEI. Trimming shortened V by 1 base and J by 4 bases, and 14 bases separated the two germline ends. The CDR3 loop is CASSEGSSGSYNEQFF. CDR3 DNA: TGTGCCAGCAGTGAAGGAAGTAGCGGCAGTTACAATGAGCAGTTCTTC.

The rearrangement joins TRBV2 to TRBJ2-3, with D unresolved. Germline V gene data show CDR1 as SNHLY and CDR2 as FYNNEI. V lost 3 bases to trimming and J lost 3 bases, with 7 bases between them. The CDR3 is 13 amino acids. The CDR3 DNA reads as TGTGCCAGCAGTGATGCCGGGACAGATACGCAGTATTTT. It translates to CASSDAGTDTQYF.

The rearrangement links TRBV18 to TRBJ2-5; no clear D gene. The DNA matches TRBJ2-7 better at its end, which makes the J call doubtful. Germline CDR1 reads KGHSH; CDR2 reads LQKENI. The CDR3 has 13 amino acids. CDR3 residues: CASSPESLYEQYF. CDR3 coding DNA: TGTGCCAGCTCACCAGAAAGCCTCTACGAGCAGTACTTC.

This clone was found once. V usage is TRBV19 and J usage is TRBJ2-1; D unclear. CDR3 length equals 12 residues. V lost 2 bases and J 5 bases, leaving 4 bases between the germline ends. Germline CDR1 reads LNHDA; CDR2 reads SQIVND (reference sequence). DNA of the CDR3: TGTGCCAGTAGTATACTAGACAATGAGCAGTTCTTC. The encoded protein is CASSILDNEQFF.

The chain employs TRBV18 and TRBJ1-3; D is perhaps TRBD1 (5 bases). V was cut by 2 bases and J by 1 base, with 12 bases left in between. The CDR3 sequence is 16 residues long. CDR1 is KGHSH, CDR2 LQKENI, per germline. CDR3 DNA: TGTGCCAGCTCACCAGGCCGCCGGGGGTCTGGAAACACCATATATTTT. Encoded protein: CASSPGRRGSGNTIYF.

The V gene is TRBV28, the J gene TRBJ2-6; D may be TRBD1 (5 bases). V lost 5 bases, J lost 0 bases, and 11 bases lay in between. Germline values: CDR1 MDHEN, CDR2 SYDVKM. This CDR3 comprises 16 residues. CDR3 residues: CASSLTTGSGANVLTF. CDR3 nucleotides: TGTGCCAGCAGTCTGACAACAGGCTCTGGGGCCAACGTCCTGACTTTC.

The chain uses TRBV27 and TRBJ1-6; D remains ambiguous. V was clipped by 1 base and J by 7 bases, with 8 bases between them. CDR3 size: 14 residues. Germline CDR1 reads MNHEY; CDR2 reads SMNVEV (reference sequence). This CDR3 reads CASSLLGGNSPLHF. DNA for the CDR3: TGTGCCAGCAGTTTATTGGGAGGGAATTCACCCCTCCACTTT.

This chain uses TRBV27 with TRBJ2-5; D is undetermined. The CDR3 has 16 amino acids. Germline-derived CDR1 and CDR2 are MNHEY and SMNVEV (reference sequence). Trimming shortened V by 4 bases and J by 2 bases, and 17 bases separated the two germline ends. DNA for the CDR3: TGTGCCAGCAGTTCCCCGGGTAGGATTACTCAAGAGACCCAGTACTTC. It codes for CASSSPGRITQETQYF.

The rearrangement joins TRBV7-3 to TRBJ2-1; 13 nucleotides agree with TRBD2. V lost 4 bases, J lost 9 bases, and 6 bases stayed unmatched. The CDR3 contains 15 residues. Germline V CDR1 and CDR2: SGHTA, FQGTGA. In nucleotides, the CDR3 is TGTGCCAGCAGCTCGACCGGGACTAGCGGGATTGAGCAGTTCTTC. This translates into CASSSTGTSGIEQFF.

This chain connects TRBV6-5 to TRBJ1-5, with TRBD1 as a possible D gene (6 bases). Germline V gene data show CDR1 as MNHEY and CDR2 as SVGAGI. This CDR3 has 14 residues. The V end lost 5 bases, the J end lost 3 bases, and 11 bases lay between the germline ends. The CDR3 DNA reads TGTGCCAGCAGTGATTACAGGGCCAATCAGCCCCAGCATTTT. Residues: CASSDYRANQPQHF.

This clone has more than one count but fewer than ten. The gene calls are TRBV5-1 and TRBJ2-5; 7 bases are shared with TRBD2. Per germline, CDR1 SGHRS and CDR2 YFSETQ. This CDR3 spans 13 amino acids. The V gene end was trimmed by 3 bases and the J gene end by 2 bases; junction bases not matched to a gene: 1. CDR3 region: CASSYGGQETQYF. The CDR3 nucleotides are TGCGCCAGCAGCTACGGGGGGCAAGAGACCCAGTACTTC.

The chain employs TRBV5-6 and TRBJ1-6; D unresolved. V gave up 5 bases and J gave up 7 bases, with 19 bases separating them. Looked up from germline, CDR1 is SGHDT and CDR2 is YYEEEE. The CDR3 consists of 16 residues. For the CDR3, the DNA is TGTGCCAGCAGATCCCTTCGGAGGCGTTCGAATTCACCCCTCCACTTT. It translates to CASRSLRRRSNSPLHF.

V and J are TRBV7-9 and TRBJ2-2; 7 bases line up with TRBD1. The CDR3 sequence is 15 residues long. The germline gives CDR1 SEHNR, CDR2 FQNEAQ (reference sequence). V lost 2 bases, J lost 3 bases, and 3 bases stayed unmatched. DNA of the CDR3: TGTGCCAGCAGCTTACTACAGGGGCACACCGGGGAGCTGTTTTTT. This translates into CASSLLQGHTGELFF.

This clone was detected only a few times. This chain uses TRBV7-3 with TRBJ2-2; D is unclear. The germline CDR1 and CDR2 sequences are SGHTA and FQGTGA. V was pared by 5 bases and J by 2 bases, with 6 bases between. This CDR3 has 13 residues. The CDR3 nucleotides are TGTGCCAGCAGCCCCCTTAACACCGGGGAGCTGTTTTTT. It codes for CASSPLNTGELFF. The complete variable domain, with remaining parts taken from reference TRBV7-3 and TRBJ2-2, reads GAGVSQTPSNKVTEKGKYVELRCDPISGHTALYWYRQSLGQGPEFLIYFQGTGAADDSGLPNDRFFAVRPEGSVSTLKIQRTERGDSAVYLCASSPLNTGELFFGEGSRLTVL.

The J gene is TRBJ2-7, the V gene TRBV2, with TRBD1 identical over 8 bases. After removal of 5 bases from V and 4 bases from J, the junction contained 7 bases not matched to a gene. Germline V lookup: CDR1 SNHLY, CDR2 FYNNEI. The CDR3 sequence is 14 residues long. CDR3 residues: CASSIDRGAYEQYF. The CDR3 nucleotides are TGTGCCAGCAGTATCGACAGGGGTGCTTACGAGCAGTACTTC.

The chain has TRBV5-1 and TRBJ1-1, with D tentatively TRBD1 (6 bases). CDR3 length equals 13 residues. V lost 0 bases, J lost 5 bases, and 8 bases lay in between. Germline assignment: CDR1 SGHRS and CDR2 YFSETQ. The CDR3: CASSLDTGTEAFF. In DNA form, the CDR3 reads TGCGCCAGCAGCTTGGATACAGGGACTGAAGCTTTCTTT.

This clone was picked up a small number of times. The V and J genes are TRBV15 and TRBJ2-2, with D hard to call. The CDR3 spans 16 residues. V was cut by 0 bases and J by 1 base, with 9 bases left in between. Germline V CDR1 and CDR2: LNHNV, YYDKDF (reference sequence). The CDR3 DNA sequence: TGTGCCACCAGCAGAGATTGGGCACAGAACACCGGGGAGCTGTTTTTT. Its translation: CATSRDWAQNTGELFF.

CDR3 coding DNA: TGTGCCTGGAGTTCGGGGGAGAGTCGGGAGCAGTTCTTC. This codes for CAWSSGESREQFF. This chain links TRBV30 with TRBJ2-1; a possible D gene is TRBD2 (6 bases). Germline V gives CDR1 GTSNPN, CDR2 SVGIG (reference sequence). Trimming took off 2 bases at V and 10 bases at J, with 15 bases between the two ends. The CDR3 is 13 amino acids.

The chain recombines TRBV2 with TRBJ2-4; 9 bases map to TRBD1. The ends lost 7 bases at V and 5 bases at J; junction bases unmatched: 3. This CDR3 is 13 amino acids long. Per germline, CDR1 SNHLY and CDR2 FYNNEI. The CDR3 protein is CASIRTGENIQYF. The CDR3 DNA follows: TGTGCCAGCATCAGGACAGGGGAAAACATTCAGTACTTC. Combining the CDR3 with reference TRBV2 and TRBJ2-4 gives the whole variable domain EPEVTQTPSHQVTQMGQEVILRCVPISNHLYFYWYRQILGQKVEFLVSFYNNEISEKSEIFDDQFSVERPDGSNFTLKIRSTKLEDSAMYFCASIRTGENIQYFGAGTRLSVL.

The chain uses TRBV6-4 and TRBJ2-2, with 9 bases lining up with TRBD2. Germline lookup yields CDR1 MRHNA and CDR2 SNTAGT. The V gene end was trimmed by 5 bases and the J gene end by 4 bases; junction bases not matched to a gene: 14. This CDR3 has 18 amino acids. The CDR3 sequence is CASSHSGSLRLGTGELFF. The CDR3 DNA sequence: TGTGCCAGCAGTCATAGCGGGAGTCTTCGGTTGGGCACCGGGGAGCTGTTTTTT.

The V gene is TRBV27, the J gene TRBJ2-3; 10 bases are a match to TRBD1. Germline V gene data show CDR1 as MNHEY and CDR2 as SMNVEV (reference sequence). Trimming at V came to 5 bases and at J to 2 bases, leaving 7 bases not matched to a gene. The CDR3 covers 16 residues. CDR3 protein: CASSPMDRGFTDTQYF. The CDR3 DNA reads TGTGCCAGCAGTCCCATGGACAGGGGGTTCACAGATACGCAGTATTTT.

This clone showed up just once. The genes are TRBV7-3 and TRBJ2-1, with 7 bases fitting TRBD2. Looked up from germline, CDR1 is SGHTA and CDR2 is FQGTGA. The length of the CDR3 is 13 residues. Germline trimming cut 1 base from V and 9 bases from J; bases unmatched to any gene: 3. The CDR3 loop is CASSLKVAGEQFF. The CDR3 DNA follows: TGTGCCAGCAGCTTAAAAGTAGCGGGTGAGCAGTTCTTC.